The TCR beta chain described here comes from a study of blood T cell repertoires in COVID-19. For the study at large: Sources were T cells, B-cell-depleted T cells, or PBMCs; the material itself was cDNA or gDNA.

This clone showed up just a few times. Measured with immunoSEQ multiplex PCR; TCRdb has only the in-frame clones, and not every one. This sample has about 190,000 clones, with more than 60% found just once. Source material: peripheral blood. The TCR was taken from a woman aged 50 to 60 with acute or convalescent COVID-19.

CDR3 residues: CASSLKDREDEKLFF. In DNA form, the CDR3 reads TGCGCCAGCAGCCTAAAGGACAGGGAGGACGAAAAACTGTTTTTT. The rearrangement joins TRBV5-1 to TRBJ1-4; TRBD1 aligns across 8 bases. The germline CDR1 and CDR2 sequences are SGHRS and YFSETQ. The CDR3 loop spans 15 amino acids. V dropped 4 bases and J dropped 8; count of bases not matched to a gene: 10.